This T cell receptor beta chain was sequenced for a study of blood T cell repertoires in COVID-19. The wider study: Researchers got acute and convalescent COVID-19 samples from the United States, Italy and Spain. From T cells, B-cell-depleted T cells, or PBMCs came the material, which was cDNA or gDNA.

In the authors' methods: Amplification with reference gene primers provided the estimates of nucleated cell counts. Data came from immunoSEQ multiplex PCR; TCRdb stores just in-frame clones and leaves some out. V, J and clone size reflect that table, while D and trimming were determined from the DNA. The sample yields 80,000 or so clones, about three quarters seen once. Between the trimmed V and J ends, which lost 1 base and 4 bases, there was a span of 18 bases. The CDR3 totals 17 residues. Germline CDR1 is LGHDT and CDR2 is YNNKEL (reference sequence). The clonotype originates from a man aged 45-65 years with active or convalescent COVID-19. The sequenced material came from peripheral blood. The genes are TRBV3-1 (or the pseudogene TRBV3-2) and TRBJ2-3; TRBD2 is a possible D gene (6 bases). The CDR3 nucleotides read TGTGCCAGCAGCCAAGGCCGCACGGGGGATGGGGCAGATACGCAGTATTTT. Its translation is CASSQGRTGDGADTQYF.